The 21 T cell receptor beta chains below come from one sample, sequenced in a study of blood T cells in healthy people across ages. Together with a sample-barcoded 5' primer, a J-beta primer mix was included in a second PCR lasting roughly 6 to 12 cycles. TCRdb passed the 5' RACE reads through MiXCR, listing each CDR3 protein once. The table lists about 650,000 distinct CDR3 sequences, 52% of them singletons. Material: blood. The receptors stem from a woman aged 80 or older in good health.

This clonotype was seen many times. V gene TRBV7-9 combines with J gene TRBJ2-1; the D gene is possibly TRBD2 (5 bases). The CDR3 extends over 13 amino acids. The V and J ends lost 6 bases and 7 bases respectively, with 13 bases between them. Germline values: CDR1 SEHNR, CDR2 FQNEAQ (reference sequence). CDR3 sequence reads: CASRLGERNEQFF. In DNA, the CDR3 is TGTGCCAGCAGATTGGGAGAGAGGAATGAGCAGTTCTTC.

This clonotype was counted at least ten times. Here the CDR3 reads CASSFDEETQYF. The DNA of the CDR3 is TGTGCCAGCAGTTTTGACGAAGAGACCCAGTACTTC. This sequence joins TRBV5-5 and TRBJ2-5; D unresolved. V gave up 5 bases and J gave up 3 bases, with 8 bases separating them. Germline V lookup: CDR1 SGHKS, CDR2 YYEKEE (reference sequence). The CDR3 is 12 amino acids.

The gene calls are TRBV5-6 and TRBJ2-5; 10 bases align to TRBD2. This CDR3 is built from 14 residues. V was pared by 4 bases and J by 5 bases, with 5 bases of the junction left unmatched. Per the germline V gene, CDR1 is SGHDT and CDR2 is YYEEEE. The CDR3 loop reads CASSILAGRETQYF. CDR3 coding DNA: TGTGCCAGCAGCATACTAGCGGGGCGCGAGACCCAGTACTTC.

This clonotype was counted many times. V and J are TRBV6-5 and TRBJ1-6, with D perhaps TRBD1 (6 bases). The CDR3 is made up of 14 amino acids. V was trimmed by 5 bases and J by 7 bases, leaving 12 bases between them. From germline, CDR1 is MNHEY and CDR2 SVGAGI. The CDR3 here is CASSPDRLNSPLHF. The CDR3 DNA follows: TGTGCCAGCAGTCCGGACAGACTAAATTCACCCCTCCACTTT.

In its sample, this clonotype was seen once. The chain couples TRBV12-3 or TRBV12-4 to TRBJ2-1; 8 bases map to TRBD2. CDR3 length: 16 residues. Trimming cost V 7 bases and J 5 bases; bases outside gene matches: 13. The CDR3 DNA is TGTGCCAGCAAAAGGACGGGAGGGCCGGGAAACAATGAGCAGTTCTTC. Protein product: CASKRTGGPGNNEQFF.

The table lists this clonotype with a few counts. CDR3 sequence (DNA): TGTGCATCGGCTTTCAACACTGAAGCTTTCTTT. It specifies CASAFNTEAFF. The chain couples TRBV5-5 to TRBJ1-1; D is undetermined. CDR1 and CDR2 from the germline V gene are SGHKS and YYEKEE (reference sequence). The CDR3 totals 11 residues.

This clonotype has a handful of counts. The rearrangement joins TRBV11-2 to TRBJ2-2; the D gene is possibly TRBD2 (5 bases). Germline V CDR1 and CDR2: SGHAT, FQNNGV. Between the trimmed V and J ends, which lost 5 bases and 8 bases, there was a span of 9 bases. The CDR3 loop spans 12 amino acids. CDR3 sequence (DNA): TGTGCCAGCAGCATGGGAGCTGGGGAGCTGTTTTTT. This encodes CASSMGAGELFF.

The V gene is TRBV7-2, the J gene TRBJ2-6; D remains ambiguous. Germline V gives CDR1 SGHTA, CDR2 FQGNSA. This CDR3 comprises 15 residues. V gave up 5 bases and J gave up 0 bases, with 8 bases separating them. The CDR3 sequence is CASSRQSSGANVLTF. Written as DNA, the CDR3 is TGTGCCAGCAGCCGCCAGAGCTCTGGGGCCAACGTCCTGACTTTC.

Note on this clonotype: This may come from a read error, since a much larger clone is one base off. The gene calls are TRBV7-3 and TRBJ2-3; no definite D call. Between the trimmed V and J ends, which lost 4 bases and 1 base, there was a span of 21 bases. The CDR3 covers 18 residues. Germline CDR1 SGHTA, CDR2 FQGTGA. CDR3 loop: CASSSIPWWESGTDTQYF. The CDR3 nucleotides read TGTGCCAGCAGCTCAATCCCCTGGTGGGAAAGTGGCACAGATACGCAGTATTTT.

The table lists this clonotype with a few counts. This chain links TRBV6-6 with TRBJ2-7; a weak D match, TRBD2 (6 bases). This CDR3 region has 14 residues. V lost 6 bases and J 3 bases, leaving 15 bases between the germline ends. Germline CDR1 and CDR2: MNHNY and SVGAGI (reference sequence). The CDR3 sequence is CASRTDGEDYEQYF. The CDR3 DNA follows: TGTGCCAGCAGGACGGATGGGGAGGACTACGAGCAGTACTTC.

This clonotype was counted many times. V and J are TRBV6-6 and TRBJ1-5, with 7 bases aligning to TRBD1. Germline V gives CDR1 MNHNY, CDR2 SVGAGI (reference sequence). Trimming at V came to 3 bases and at J to 4 bases, leaving 3 bases not matched to a gene. This CDR3 has 14 amino acids. CDR3 residues: CASSYDRDNQPQHF. CDR3 bases: TGTGCCAGCAGTTATGACAGGGATAATCAGCCCCAGCATTTT.

This clonotype occurred once. V gene TRBV7-9 combines with J gene TRBJ2-3, with D unclear. The CDR3 covers 16 residues. The V end lost 3 bases, the J end lost 2 bases, and 15 bases lay between the germline ends. The V gene's germline CDR1 is SEHNR and CDR2 FQNEAQ (reference sequence). CDR3 DNA: TGTGCCAGCAGCTTGCTACCACAATTCCCCACAGATACGCAGTATTTT. It specifies CASSLLPQFPTDTQYF.

The chain recombines TRBV6-2 or TRBV6-3 with TRBJ2-7; 7 nucleotides match TRBD2. Germline CDR1 reads MNHEY; CDR2 reads SVGEGT. The CDR3 has 14 amino acids. J lost 0 bases, V lost 7 bases, and 6 bases had no gene match. CDR3: CASMLADYSYEQYF. CDR3 bases: TGTGCCAGCATGCTAGCGGATTACTCCTACGAGCAGTACTTC.

As regards this clonotype: One end of the junction fails to match germline, which may point to a read error. The chain carries TRBV6-5 and TRBJ1-2; TRBD1 is a possible D gene (5 bases). Germline lookup yields CDR1 MNHEY and CDR2 SVGAGI. CDR3 size: 12 residues. DNA for the CDR3: TGTGCCAGCAGGACAGTTCCTTATGGCTACACCTTT. It translates to CASRTVPYGYTF.

The sample holds many counts of this clonotype. This sequence joins TRBV28 and TRBJ2-5; 7 positions agree with TRBD2. Trimming at V came to 10 bases and at J to 4 bases, leaving 15 bases not matched to a gene. The CDR3 is made up of 15 amino acids. CDR1 is MDHEN and CDR2 is SYDVKM in the germline V gene. This CDR3 reads CATRYPVGRLETQYF. CDR3 DNA sequence: TGTGCCACCAGATATCCCGTCGGGAGGTTAGAGACCCAGTACTTC.

The genes are TRBV9 and TRBJ1-1; 8 bases match TRBD1. Germline V gene lookup returns CDR1 SGDLS and CDR2 YYNGEE. This CDR3 is 14 amino acids long. J was trimmed by 11 bases and V by 0 bases; bases with no gene match: 9. CDR3 DNA sequence: TGTGCCAGCAGCGTAGGCTCAGGGGGCGATTGGGCTTTCTTT. Its protein is CASSVGSGGDWAFF.

This clonotype was detected ten times or more. V is TRBV10-3 and J is TRBJ2-1; 7 bases fit TRBD2. The J segment lost 7 bases and the V segment lost 10 bases, leaving 22 bases of the junction unmatched. Germline V CDR1 and CDR2: ENHRY, SYGVKD. The CDR3 extends over 17 amino acids. CDR3 sequence (DNA): TGTGCCACCACGAGTCGAAGGAGCGGGGACCTGAGGAATGAGCAGTTCTTC. It yields the protein CATTSRRSGDLRNEQFF.

Ten or more counts support this clonotype. This chain uses TRBV7-2 with TRBJ1-4; 7 bases fit TRBD1. CDR1 is SGHTA, CDR2 FQGNSA, per germline. V gave up 0 bases and J gave up 4 bases; unmatched junction bases: 2. The length of the CDR3 is 15 residues. CDR3 in amino acids: CASSLAGGGNEKLFF. CDR3 nucleotide sequence: TGTGCCAGCAGCTTAGCAGGGGGCGGTAATGAAAAACTGTTTTTT.

There are many counts of this clonotype. This chain joins TRBV7-3 and TRBJ2-2; TRBD2 aligns across 7 bases. The CDR3 contains 12 residues. V shed 5 bases and J 10 bases; nucleotides not matched to a gene: 4. CDR1 and CDR2 from the germline V gene are SGHTA and FQGTGA. In DNA, the CDR3 is TGTGCCAGCAGCCAGCGGGGAGAGGAGCTGTTTTTT. It encodes CASSQRGEELFF.

Only a few counts were recorded for this clonotype. This rearrangement joins TRBV4-3 to TRBJ2-5, with D perhaps TRBD2 (6 bases). CDR3 length: 21 amino acids. V was pared by 0 bases and J by 0 bases, with 26 bases between. Germline V gene sequence: CDR1 LGHNA, CDR2 YSLEER. CDR3 sequence reads: CASSQDFETSRVVPYQETQYF. CDR3 DNA sequence: TGCGCCAGCAGCCAAGATTTCGAGACTAGTCGTGTAGTCCCGTACCAAGAGACCCAGTACTTC.

Note on this clonotype: A much larger clonotype is one base distant, so this may be a read error. The chain recombines TRBV20-1 with TRBJ2-1, with D tentatively TRBD1 (6 bases). Germline V gene lookup returns CDR1 DFQATT and CDR2 SNEGSKA (reference sequence). V lost 2 bases and J 1 base, leaving 15 bases between the germline ends. The CDR3 runs to 16 residues. CDR3 bases: TGCAGTGCTAGACCAGGGGTTGGATGGTCCTACAATGAGCAGTTCTTC. It codes for CSARPGVGWSYNEQFF.